These T cell receptor beta chains were read from a single sample in a study of T-cell reconstitution after alpha-beta-depleted transplantation in children. TCRdb re-called the PCR reads with MiXCR, one entry per CDR3 protein. The data show 600,000 or so distinct CDR3 sequences, more than 20% seen once. Material: PBMCs, mostly from graft donor cells, obtained 360 days after TCRalphabeta/CD19-depleted stem cell transplant. These receptor sequences come from a boy younger than two who had a stem cell transplant for acute myeloid leukemia, so the T cells may come from the graft donor. The CDR3 runs from the conserved cysteine through the conserved F or W. D genes are given only for firm matches. The size of a clone is reported for some rows only, either as once, few or many, or as a class for expanded clones.

TRBV11-2	TRBJ1-1	NA	many	CASSLVGTLNTEAFF	TGTGCCAGCAGCTTAGTGGGCACCTTGAACACTGAAGCTTTCTTT
TRBV19	TRBJ2-2	NA	many	CASSTRAYTGELFF	TGTGCCAGTAGTACCCGGGCTTACACCGGGGAGCTGTTTTTT
TRBV18	TRBJ1-1	NA	NA	CASSFFGIRGLNTEAFF	TGTGCCAGCTCGTTCTTCGGAATCAGGGGCTTGAACACTGAAGCTTTCTTT
TRBV6-5	TRBJ1-5	NA	few	CASSSPGEPQHF	TGTGCCAGCAGCTCTCCGGGCGAGCCCCAGCATTTT
TRBV29-1	TRBJ1-1	NA	NA	CSVEPRQSNTEAFF	TGCAGCGTTGAACCTCGACAGTCGAACACTGAAGCTTTCTTT
TRBV2	TRBJ1-5	NA	NA	CASSEASWGFDQPQHF	TGTGCCAGCAGTGAAGCATCGTGGGGGTTCGATCAGCCCCAGCATTTT
TRBV18	TRBJ1-1	NA	few	CASSPIGWNTEAFF	TGTGCCAGCTCACCAATCGGTTGGAACACTGAAGCTTTCTTT
TRBV29-1	TRBJ2-3	TRBD2	few	CSVEAGGPLDTQYF	TGCAGCGTGGAAGCGGGGGGCCCCCTAGATACGCAGTATTTT
TRBV5-4	TRBJ2-1	TRBD1	NA	CASSNAGQGGNEQFF	TGTGCCAGCAGCAACGCGGGACAGGGTGGCAATGAGCAGTTCTTC
TRBV6-1	TRBJ1-1	NA	few	CASRHRKFPLNTEAFF	TGTGCCAGCAGACACAGAAAATTCCCATTGAACACTGAAGCTTTCTTT
TRBV20-1	TRBJ2-5	TRBD2	NA	CSASPPGGAQETQYF	TGCAGTGCTAGCCCCCCGGGGGGGGCTCAAGAGACCCAGTACTTC
TRBV13	TRBJ2-5	NA	NA	CASSLRRGSETQYF	TGTGCCAGCAGCTTACGCAGGGGTTCAGAGACCCAGTACTTC
TRBV5-4	TRBJ2-1	TRBD2	NA	CASSWGAGGSYNEQFF	TGTGCCAGCAGCTGGGGGGCGGGGGGGTCCTACAATGAGCAGTTCTTC
TRBV15	TRBJ2-3	TRBD1	NA	CATSFRRQGTDTQYF	TGTGCCACCAGCTTCCGGCGACAGGGGACAGATACGCAGTATTTT
TRBV20-1	TRBJ1-4	NA	few	CSAREWAGEKLFF	TGCAGTGCTAGAGAGTGGGCCGGTGAAAAACTGTTTTTT
TRBV11-2	TRBJ1-1	NA	many	CASSLDKPFMNTEAFF	TGTGCCAGCAGCTTAGACAAGCCCTTCATGAACACTGAAGCTTTCTTT
TRBV3-1	TRBJ1-1	NA	NA	CASSHSQGNTEAFF	TGTGCCAGCAGCCATTCACAGGGGAACACTGAAGCTTTCTTT
TRBV5-1	TRBJ2-3	NA	many	CASSLGRASDTQYF	TGCGCCAGCAGCTTGGGCAGGGCTTCAGATACGCAGTATTTT
TRBV7-2	TRBJ2-1	NA	many	CASSSRTTLMTNEQFF	TGTGCCAGCAGCTCTCGGACCACACTAATGACGAATGAGCAGTTCTTC
TRBV7-2	TRBJ2-2	TRBD2	NA	CASTVGLGGRTGELFF	TGTGCCAGCACCGTCGGACTAGGAGGAAGGACCGGGGAGCTGTTTTTT
TRBV5-8	TRBJ2-1	NA	few	CASSLALFDEQFF	TGTGCCAGCAGCTTGGCCCTTTTCGATGAGCAGTTCTTC
TRBV12-3/TRBV12-4	TRBJ2-3	NA	many	CASSLRDTQYF	TGTGCCAGCAGTTTAAGAGATACGCAGTATTTT
TRBV27	TRBJ2-1	NA	few	CASSLAVYTGNEQFF	TGTGCCAGCAGTTTAGCCGTCTATACGGGCAATGAGCAGTTCTTC
TRBV20-1	TRBJ1-5	NA	many	CSARRSVVQHF	TGCAGTGCTCGCCGAAGTGTCGTCCAGCATTTT
TRBV15	TRBJ2-7	NA	NA	CATPRRGKAYEQYF	TGTGCCACCCCTAGGAGGGGTAAGGCCTACGAGCAGTACTTC
TRBV11-2	TRBJ2-5	NA	many	CASSLGTPQAETQYF	TGTGCCAGCAGCTTAGGGACACCCCAGGCAGAGACCCAGTACTTC
TRBV12-3/TRBV12-4	TRBJ2-3	TRBD1	NA	CASSLATGGTDTQYF	TGTGCCAGCAGTTTAGCGACAGGGGGCACAGATACGCAGTATTTT
TRBV19	TRBJ1-5	TRBD1	NA	CASRDRGQVQPQHF	TGTGCCAGTAGGGACAGGGGGCAGGTTCAGCCCCAGCATTTT
TRBV6-5	TRBJ2-7	NA	NA	CASSYDMGAPYEQYF	TGTGCCAGCAGTTACGATATGGGGGCCCCCTACGAGCAGTACTTC
TRBV20-1	TRBJ2-1	TRBD1	NA	CSAPGQATNEQFF	TGCAGTGCTCCGGGACAGGCGACCAATGAGCAGTTCTTC
TRBV6-2/TRBV6-3	TRBJ2-5	TRBD2	many	CASSVGLAGQETQYF	TGTGCCAGCAGTGTCGGACTAGCGGGGCAAGAGACCCAGTACTTC
TRBV20-1	TRBJ2-3	NA	few	CSARLRAYTDTQYF	TGCAGTGCTAGGCTCAGGGCCTACACAGATACGCAGTATTTT
TRBV18	TRBJ1-1	NA	NA	CASSPGAALEAFF	TGTGCCAGCTCACCTGGGGCTGCCCTTGAAGCTTTCTTT
TRBV5-6	TRBJ2-1	TRBD1	few	CASSLPGQGARGQFF	TGTGCCAGCAGCTTACCGGGACAGGGGGCGCGAGGGCAGTTCTTC
TRBV5-1	TRBJ2-5	NA	many	CASSGSGAQETQYF	TGCGCCAGCAGCGGCTCAGGGGCCCAAGAGACCCAGTACTTC
TRBV7-9	TRBJ2-1	NA	NA	CASSSTGAGYNEQFF	TGTGCCAGCAGCAGCACAGGGGCGGGGTACAATGAGCAGTTCTTC
TRBV6-1	TRBJ1-1	NA	NA	CASSPGLVNTEAFF	TGTGCCAGCAGCCCCGGACTGGTGAACACTGAAGCTTTCTTT
TRBV12-3/TRBV12-4	TRBJ2-3	NA	many	CASSLSQGIADTQYF	TGTGCCAGCAGTTTGAGTCAGGGGATAGCAGATACGCAGTATTTT
TRBV6-1	TRBJ2-5	NA	few	CASSDGAEGETQYF	TGTGCCAGCAGTGATGGGGCAGAGGGAGAGACCCAGTACTTC
TRBV29-1	TRBJ2-5	NA	NA	CSVVYQGTKETQYF	TGCAGCGTTGTATATCAAGGGACCAAAGAGACCCAGTACTTC
TRBV4-2	TRBJ2-4	TRBD2	NA	CASSQIAGKTSANIQYF	TGTGCCAGCAGCCAAATAGCGGGGAAAACGTCGGCGAACATTCAGTACTTC
TRBV7-6	TRBJ2-7	TRBD1	once	CASSSLTGWDEQYF	TGTGCCAGCAGCTCGTTGACAGGGTGGGACGAGCAGTACTTC
TRBV30	TRBJ2-5	NA	many	CAWSQGWLGGETQYF	TGTGCCTGGAGCCAGGGGTGGTTGGGCGGAGAGACCCAGTACTTC
TRBV20-1	TRBJ2-5	TRBD2	few	CSARLGGAQYF	TGCAGTGCTAGATTGGGAGGGGCCCAGTACTTC
TRBV12-3/TRBV12-4	TRBJ2-1	NA	NA	CASSSPGGQYNEQFF	TGTGCCAGCAGCTCCCCAGGAGGGCAGTACAATGAGCAGTTCTTC
TRBV20-1	TRBJ1-4	NA	many	CSAATGESEKLFF	TGCAGTGCTGCTACGGGGGAAAGTGAAAAACTGTTTTTT
TRBV20-1	TRBJ2-7	TRBD1	many	CSARDPGATGSEQYF	TGCAGTGCTAGAGATCCTGGGGCGACAGGGTCCGAGCAGTACTTC
TRBV7-2	TRBJ1-1	NA	many	CASSLGFEGDNTEAFF	TGTGCCAGCAGCTTAGGTTTTGAAGGGGATAACACTGAAGCTTTCTTT
TRBV15	TRBJ1-5	TRBD1	NA	CATSRDRGPPPQHF	TGTGCCACCAGCAGGGACAGGGGGCCACCACCCCAGCATTTT
TRBV29-1	TRBJ2-7	NA	many	CSVETGSSYEQYF	TGCAGCGTTGAGACCGGGTCCTCCTACGAGCAGTACTTC
TRBV29-1	TRBJ1-1	NA	many	CSVISSVSPAFF	TGCAGCGTTATCTCAAGTGTCTCGCCGGCTTTCTTT
TRBV7-8	TRBJ2-6	NA	NA	CASRSRGSGANVLTF	TGTGCCAGCAGATCGAGAGGCTCTGGGGCCAACGTCCTGACTTTC
TRBV5-5	TRBJ1-4	NA	NA	CASSPSPGTNEKLFF	TGTGCCAGCAGCCCCTCGCCAGGGACTAATGAAAAACTGTTTTTT